The 28 T cell receptor beta chains below were found in one sample sequenced in a study of blood T cell repertoires in COVID-19. TCRdb's copy holds only in-frame clones and misses some; the assay was immunoSEQ multiplex PCR. The repertoire includes 200,000 to 250,000 clones, around 83% of them detected once, and around 1.5% sits in the top ten. The specimen was peripheral blood. The receptors derive from a woman aged 40 to 50 who had recovered from COVID-19.

The chain links TRBV10-1 to TRBJ2-2; TRBD2 aligns across 10 bases. CDR3 size: 15 residues. The trim removed 5 bases at V and 0 bases at J, leaving 0 bases unmatched. The germline V gene encodes CDR1 WNHNN and CDR2 SYGVQD (reference sequence). In nucleotides, the CDR3 is TGCGCCAGCAGTCTAGCGGGGGCGAACACCGGGGAGCTGTTTTTT. Amino acid sequence: CASSLAGANTGELFF.

V gene TRBV18 combines with J gene TRBJ1-1; 7 positions match TRBD1. Losses at the gene ends were 4 bases for V and 4 bases for J; bases not matched to a gene: 6. CDR3 size: 14 residues. CDR1 is KGHSH and CDR2 is LQKENI in the germline V gene. The CDR3 DNA sequence: TGTGCCAGCTCACGAACAGGGGATTTCACTGAAGCTTTCTTT. Amino acid sequence: CASSRTGDFTEAFF. Based on the CDR3 plus reference TRBV18 and TRBJ1-1, the full variable domain is NAGVMQNPRHLVRRRGQEARLRCSPMKGHSHVYWYRQLPEEGLKFMVYLQKENIIDESGMPKERFSAEFPKEGPSILRIQQVVRGDSAAYFCASSRTGDFTEAFFGQGTRLTVV.

The chain employs TRBV5-1 and TRBJ2-2, with TRBD1 identical over 7 bases. Germline V gives CDR1 SGHRS, CDR2 YFSETQ. The CDR3 spans 14 residues. Germline trimming cut 4 bases from V and 4 bases from J; bases unmatched to any gene: 4. DNA for the CDR3: TGCGCCAGCAGCCTACAGGGGCGCACCGGGGAGCTGTTTTTT. Translating gives CASSLQGRTGELFF.

The DNA of the CDR3 is TGTGCCAGCAGCCTTCCCGGGACAGTGAACACTGAAGCTTTCTTT. This encodes CASSLPGTVNTEAFF. J is TRBJ1-1 and V is TRBV7-9, with TRBD1 matching 7 bases. V was clipped by 5 bases and J by 0 bases; unmatched bases: 6. This CDR3 has 15 residues. Germline values: CDR1 SEHNR, CDR2 FQNEAQ (reference sequence).

The sample holds one count of this clone. The gene calls are TRBV5-1 and TRBJ2-5, with a possible D match to TRBD1 (5 bases). Trimming shortened V by 3 bases and J by 7 bases, and 10 bases separated the two germline ends. In germline, CDR1 is SGHRS, CDR2 YFSETQ. The CDR3 is 12 residues long. The CDR3 protein is CASSSGQGTQYF. CDR3 in DNA: TGCGCCAGCAGCTCCGGCCAGGGGACCCAGTACTTC.

Of note for this clone: The sample holds other DNA sequences that translate to the same CDR3. The V and J genes are TRBV5-1 and TRBJ2-2, with D perhaps matching TRBD1 (6 bases). V was clipped by 0 bases and J by 5 bases, with 8 bases between them. From germline, CDR1 is SGHRS and CDR2 YFSETQ. This CDR3 comprises 14 residues. The CDR3 nucleotides are TGCGCCAGCAGCTTGGGAAGGGGGACCGGGGAGCTGTTTTTT. It translates to CASSLGRGTGELFF. The variable domain in full, completed from reference TRBV5-1 and TRBJ2-2, reads KAGVTQTPRYLIKTRGQQVTLSCSPISGHRSVSWYQQTPGQGLQFLFEYFSETQRNKGNFPGRFSGRQFSNSRSEMNVSTLELGDSALYLCASSLGRGTGELFFGEGSRLTVL.

This clone was observed a single time. The chain employs TRBV12-3 or TRBV12-4 and TRBJ1-1, with D possibly TRBD1 on 5 matching bases. The V end was cut by 10 bases, the J end by 1 base, with 13 bases between. The length of the CDR3 is 13 residues. CDR3 in amino acids: CATSEQENTEAFF. The CDR3 nucleotides are TGTGCCACCTCAGAACAGGAGAACACTGAAGCTTTCTTT.

This CDR3 reads CASSVTDYNSPLHF. Here the CDR3 DNA reads TGTGCCAGCAGCGTGACAGACTATAATTCACCCCTCCACTTT. V usage is TRBV9 and J usage is TRBJ1-6, with D possibly TRBD1 on 5 matching bases. Germline lookup yields CDR1 SGDLS and CDR2 YYNGEE. The V gene lost 2 bases and the J gene lost 3 bases, with 6 bases spanning the gap. This CDR3 has 14 amino acids.

This clone was picked up a small number of times. This rearrangement joins TRBV7-2 to TRBJ1-2; 7 positions match TRBD1. CDR3 length: 13 residues. CDR1 is SGHTA and CDR2 is FQGNSA in the germline V gene. The trim removed 3 bases at V and 7 bases at J, leaving 5 bases unmatched. CDR3 DNA sequence: TGTGCCAGCAGCTTTACAGGGGAGATTGGCTACACCTTC. Translating it yields CASSFTGEIGYTF.

Here the CDR3 DNA reads TGTGCCAGCAGCTTATCCCCCCAGGACTACGAGCAGTACTTC. Its protein product is CASSLSPQDYEQYF. The rearrangement links TRBV11-2 to TRBJ2-7, with D unclear. The germline V gene encodes CDR1 SGHAT and CDR2 FQNNGV. This CDR3 contains 14 residues. The V and J ends lost 2 bases and 3 bases respectively, with 11 bases between them.

The rearrangement links TRBV10-3 to TRBJ2-2, with 7 bases lining up with TRBD1. CDR1 is ENHRY, CDR2 SYGVKD, per germline. V shed 10 bases, J shed 7 bases, and the junction held 3 bases outside the gene matches. The CDR3 totals 11 residues. The CDR3 loop reads CATAGGGELFF. The CDR3 DNA is TGTGCCACCGCAGGGGGCGGGGAGCTGTTTTTT.

The rearrangement joins TRBV27 to TRBJ2-6, with 7 bases identical to TRBD2. The junction had 0 bases not matched to a gene; V was cut back by 3 bases and J by 1 base. CDR3 size: 15 residues. Germline V gene sequence: CDR1 MNHEY, CDR2 SMNVEV (reference sequence). Here the CDR3 reads CASSLGGSGANVLTF. As DNA, the CDR3 is TGTGCCAGCAGTTTGGGGGGGTCTGGGGCCAACGTCCTGACTTTC.

The gene calls are TRBV6-5 and TRBJ1-2, with D possibly being TRBD1 (6 bases). This CDR3 comprises 14 residues. CDR1 MNHEY and CDR2 SVGAGI come from the germline V gene. The ends were cut back, 6 bases at V and 6 bases at J, with 17 bases in the middle. For the CDR3, the DNA is TGTGCCAGCAGGGGGGACAACGGTGCGGATGGCTACACCTTC. This sequence encodes CASRGDNGADGYTF.

The genes are TRBV3-1 (or the pseudogene TRBV3-2) and TRBJ2-7; 8 nucleotides line up with TRBD1. Per germline, CDR1 LGHDT and CDR2 YNNKEL (reference sequence). The length of the CDR3 is 14 residues. After removal of 5 bases from V and 2 bases from J, the junction contained 5 bases not matched to a gene. CDR3 loop: CASSYRDRPYEQYF. The CDR3 DNA sequence: TGTGCCAGCAGCTACCGGGACAGGCCCTACGAGCAGTACTTC.

This clone has more than one count but fewer than ten. This chain connects TRBV5-5 to TRBJ2-7; D unclear. Germline V lookup: CDR1 SGHKS, CDR2 YYEKEE (reference sequence). The CDR3 covers 15 residues. Trimming pared 5 bases from V and 0 bases from J, leaving 15 bases between. CDR3 in DNA: TGTGCCAGCAGTAGGTGGGTTGGGCTCTCCTACGAGCAGTACTTC. The encoded protein is CASSRWVGLSYEQYF.

The CDR3 DNA follows: TGTGCCAGCAGCCCCGGGGGGACGGCGAACACTGAAGCTTTCTTT. This sequence encodes CASSPGGTANTEAFF. The genes are TRBV9 and TRBJ1-1; a weak D match, TRBD1 (5 bases). V was cut by 4 bases and J by 1 base, with 14 bases left in between. Per germline, CDR1 SGDLS and CDR2 YYNGEE. There are 15 residues in the CDR3.

This sequence joins TRBV4-3 and TRBJ1-4; 8 bases align to TRBD1. Germline V CDR1 and CDR2: LGHNA, YSLEER. After removal of 4 bases from V and 2 bases from J, the junction contained 3 bases not matched to a gene. This CDR3 spans 15 amino acids. The CDR3 DNA follows: TGCGCCAGCAGCCCCCGGACAGGGACTAATGAAAAACTGTTTTTT. Residues: CASSPRTGTNEKLFF.

This rearrangement joins TRBV25-1 to TRBJ1-2, with D unclear. The germline gives CDR1 MGHDK, CDR2 SYGVNS. The length of the CDR3 is 13 residues. The V end was cut by 3 bases, the J end by 3 bases, with 8 bases between. CDR3 nucleotide sequence: TGTGCCAGCAGTGACCGGGAGGACTATGGCTACACCTTC. It translates to CASSDREDYGYTF.

This rearrangement joins TRBV6-2 or TRBV6-3 to TRBJ2-7; TRBD2 aligns across 8 bases. The CDR3 extends over 15 amino acids. CDR1 is MNHEY, CDR2 SVGEGT, per germline. The V gene end was trimmed by 7 bases and the J gene end by 4 bases; junction bases not matched to a gene: 12. DNA of the CDR3: TGTGCCAGCACCCCCCCCCAGCGGGGGTTATACGAGCAGTACTTC. Protein product: CASTPPQRGLYEQYF.

The gene calls are TRBV6-5 and TRBJ2-5, with 7 bases lining up with TRBD1. The CDR3 loop spans 14 amino acids. In germline, CDR1 is MNHEY, CDR2 SVGAGI. Trimming cost V 6 bases and J 0 bases; bases outside gene matches: 4. The CDR3 protein is CASSPGTDQETQYF. CDR3 nucleotides: TGTGCCAGCAGCCCCGGGACAGACCAAGAGACCCAGTACTTC.

This chain links TRBV4-2 with TRBJ2-3; 13 bases fit TRBD2. CDR3 size: 17 residues. The germline V gene has CDR1 LGHNA and CDR2 YNFKEQ. Germline trimming cut 5 bases from V and 2 bases from J; bases unmatched to any gene: 7. The CDR3 sequence: CASSGRTSGGLTDTQYF. Here the CDR3 DNA reads TGTGCCAGCAGCGGTCGGACTAGCGGGGGCCTCACAGATACGCAGTATTTT.

V usage is TRBV19 and J usage is TRBJ2-3; 11 positions agree with TRBD2. Trimming removed 9 bases from V and 4 bases from J; junction bases left unmatched: 9. The length of the CDR3 is 15 residues. Looked up from germline, CDR1 is LNHDA and CDR2 is SQIVND (reference sequence). CDR3 nucleotides: TGTGCCAGCAATGCTCATAGCGGGGGGGCAGATACGCAGTATTTT. Translated: CASNAHSGGADTQYF.

The chain recombines TRBV2 with TRBJ2-5; D may be TRBD2 (6 bases). Trimming stripped 4 bases from V and 0 bases from J, with 9 bases between. Per germline, CDR1 SNHLY and CDR2 FYNNEI. The CDR3 runs to 14 residues. CDR3 loop: CASSGGLNQETQYF. For the CDR3, the DNA is TGTGCCAGCAGTGGGGGACTGAACCAAGAGACCCAGTACTTC.

Points on this clone: An end of the junction does not agree with germline; a read error may underlie this. The chain recombines TRBV20-1 with TRBJ1-5; D is ambiguous. The germline V gene has CDR1 DFQATT and CDR2 SNEGSKA (reference sequence). This CDR3 contains 9 residues. The CDR3 nucleotides read TGCAGTGCTAGTCTGAGACTAGTTTTT. Its translation is CSASLRLVF.

This rearrangement joins TRBV18 to TRBJ2-6, with 9 bases fitting TRBD1. V was clipped by 2 bases and J by 0 bases; unmatched bases: 17. CDR1 and CDR2 (germline): KGHSH, LQKENI. This CDR3 is built from 22 residues. CDR3 DNA sequence: TGTGCCAGCTCACCAAATTTGGGACAGGGAACACCATCCCCCTCTGGGGCCAACGTCCTGACTTTC. Protein sequence: CASSPNLGQGTPSPSGANVLTF. Full variable domain (missing parts from reference TRBV18 and TRBJ2-6): NAGVMQNPRHLVRRRGQEARLRCSPMKGHSHVYWYRQLPEEGLKFMVYLQKENIIDESGMPKERFSAEFPKEGPSILRIQQVVRGDSAAYFCASSPNLGQGTPSPSGANVLTFGAGSRLTVL.

The J gene is TRBJ1-2, the V gene TRBV10-3, with 7 bases identical to TRBD1. CDR1 is ENHRY, CDR2 SYGVKD, per germline. With 2 bases clipped from V and 8 bases from J, the junction kept 8 bases outside the gene matches. The CDR3 extends over 14 amino acids. The CDR3 here is CAISEIQGSSGYTF. CDR3 sequence (DNA): TGTGCCATCAGTGAGATACAGGGGTCGAGCGGCTACACCTTC.

The chain has TRBV6-1 and TRBJ1-2; 8 nucleotides match TRBD1. Germline CDR1 reads MNHNS; CDR2 reads SASEGT. This CDR3 has 14 amino acids. V dropped 2 bases and J dropped 6; count of bases not matched to a gene: 5. CDR3 sequence (DNA): TGTGCCAGCAGTGAACAGGGGGCGGTGGATGGCTACACCTTC. Its protein product is CASSEQGAVDGYTF.

The chain is built from TRBV6-5 and TRBJ1-1, with D possibly being TRBD1 (6 bases). CDR1 MNHEY and CDR2 SVGAGI come from the germline V gene. Trimming removed 0 bases from V and 8 bases from J, with 10 bases in between. The CDR3 totals 13 residues. The CDR3 DNA follows: TGTGCCAGCAGTTACTCCAGGGGTCAGGAAGCTTTCTTT. Residues: CASSYSRGQEAFF.